This T cell receptor (beta chain) was observed in a study of blood T cell repertoires in COVID-19. Study overall: Whether acute or convalescent, the COVID-19 samples came from the United States, Italy and Spain.

Trimming removed 4 bases from V and 10 bases from J; junction bases left unmatched: 11. Germline CDR1 is SGHDT and CDR2 is YYEEEE. CDR3 length equals 14 residues. In the original processing: Nucleated cell counts were estimated from reference gene primer amplification. This table comes from immunoSEQ multiplex PCR, and its TCRdb copy is limited to in-frame clones, with some not included. V and J calls and clone size are as listed in that table; D and trimming were resolved from the DNA. This table has over 70,000 clones, about 80% appearing once. Those enrolled in Seattle joined during active infection and were followed longitudinally afterward.

The receptor's source is a man aged 25 to 40 with COVID-19, enrolled during active disease. The sample was peripheral blood. V is TRBV5-6 and J is TRBJ1-1; 9 nucleotides agree with TRBD1. The CDR3 here is CASSRGTGMVAAFF. CDR3 DNA: TGTGCCAGCAGCCGGGGGACAGGGATGGTCGCAGCTTTCTTT.